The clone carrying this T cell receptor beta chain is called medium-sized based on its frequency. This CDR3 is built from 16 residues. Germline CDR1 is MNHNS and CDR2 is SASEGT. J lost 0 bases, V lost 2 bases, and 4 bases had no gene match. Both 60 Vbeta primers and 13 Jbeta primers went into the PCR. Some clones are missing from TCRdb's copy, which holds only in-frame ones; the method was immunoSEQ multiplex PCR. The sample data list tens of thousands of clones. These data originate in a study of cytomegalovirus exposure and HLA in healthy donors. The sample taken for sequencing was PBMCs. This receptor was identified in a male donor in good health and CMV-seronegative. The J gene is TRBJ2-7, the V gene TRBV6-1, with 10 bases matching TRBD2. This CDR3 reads CASSELAGEGSYEQYF. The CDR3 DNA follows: TGTGCCAGCAGTGAACTAGCGGGAGAAGGCTCCTACGAGCAGTACTTC.